Listed here are 21 T cell receptor delta chains from one sample, sequenced in a study of γδ T cells in repeated Plasmodium falciparum infection. Gammadelta T cells were flow-sorted from PBMC into Vgamma9/Vdelta2+ and Vdelta2-negative populations for bulk analysis. TCRdb re-called clones from the multiplex PCR reads using CATT. The data hold tens of thousands of delta-chain clones, with about 1.5% observed a single time. Sequences were obtained from gamma-delta T cells from blood. These receptors were collected from a pool of human donors (malaria-infected and uninfected, not separated).

Notes on this clone: A read error likely explains why the TCRdb protein, taken from a much larger clone, differs from this DNA's translation at residue 8; the protein shown is translated from the DNA. The rearrangement uses TRDV2 and TRDJ3; 9 bases line up with TRDD3. No J gene is reported in TCRdb; it was inferred here by comparing the DNA with germline. CDR3 size: 22 residues. The trim removed 2 bases at V and 0 bases at J, leaving 16 bases unmatched. Germline CDR1 GEAIGNYY, CDR2 EKD. The CDR3 DNA sequence: TGTGCCTGTGACATCCTACCCCATACTGGGGGACTACTCTCCTGGGACACCCGACAGATGTTTTTC. Protein: CACDILPHTGGLLSWDTRQMFF.

This clone was counted only a few times. A far bigger clonotype differs at one base, so this is likely a read error. At the DNA level, this CDR3 is encoded by other sequences in the same sample as well. The rearrangement links TRDV2 to TRDJ1, with TRDD3 identical over 13 bases. The J gene, left out of TCRdb, was set here by checking the DNA against germline. The V gene's germline CDR1 is GEAIGNYY and CDR2 EKD. J was trimmed by 2 bases and V by 3 bases; bases with no gene match: 11. The CDR3 is 18 amino acids. The DNA of the CDR3 is TGTGCCTGTGACTTTGTACTGGGGGATACGCGCCGTACCGATAAACTCATCTTT. Translation gives CACDFVLGDTRRTDKLIF.

About this clone itself: This DNA's translation differs at residue 9 from TCRdb's protein, which comes from a much larger clone; a read error is likely, and the protein shown is translated from the DNA. This sequence joins TRDV1 and TRDJ1; a possible D gene is TRDD2 (5 bases). As TCRdb names no J gene, one was assigned here on the basis of a DNA match to germline. The CDR3 extends over 16 amino acids. Germline V lookup: CDR1 TSWWSYY, CDR2 QGS. Trimming cost V 1 base and J 10 bases, with 22 bases left between them. CDR3: CALGERAPMVFFGLIF. In nucleotides, the CDR3 is TGTGCTCTTGGGGAACGGGCTCCTATGGTTTTCTTCGGACTCATCTTT.

This clone was found a few times. The translation of this DNA and the TCRdb protein of a much larger clone differ at residue 6, probably owing to a read error; the protein shown here is translated from the DNA. In nucleotides, the CDR3 is TGTGCTCTTGGGGAAAGTATCACTAGGGGGATACCGCCCACCGATAAACTCATCTTT. Translated, it gives CALGESITRGIPPTDKLIF. The chain employs TRDV1 and TRDJ1, with 9 nucleotides matching TRDD3. TCRdb is silent on the J gene; assignment here came from matching the DNA to germline. With V trimmed by 2 bases and J by 1 base, 14 bases remained unmatched. The CDR3 runs 19 residues. The germline CDR1 and CDR2 sequences are TSWWSYY and QGS.

Remarks on this clone: The amino acid sequence in TCRdb belongs to a much larger clone and departs from this DNA's translation at residue 5, likely a sequencing read error; the sequence shown is translated from the DNA. This chain links TRDV2 with TRDJ1; 12 nucleotides match TRDD3. After removal of 3 bases from V and 0 bases from J, the junction contained 13 bases not matched to a gene. The V gene's germline CDR1 is GEAIGNYY and CDR2 EKD. The CDR3 is 19 amino acids. The CDR3 DNA follows: TGTGCCTGTGACCCGAGACTGGGGGATACACTTCGAGACACCGATAAACTCATCTTT. Protein: CACDPRLGDTLRDTDKLIF.

In this sample, this clone turned up many times. The V gene reported is TRDV2; the J gene is uncalled; TRDD3, the table's D call, lacks a check against the DNA. The CDR3 is made up of 21 amino acids. Germline CDR1 GEAIGNYY, CDR2 EKD. The CDR3: CACDTVTGGYDERKDTDKLTF. Here the CDR3 DNA reads TGTGCCTGTGACACCGTTACTGGGGGATACGACGAGCGGAAGGACACCGATAAACTCACCTTT.

Concerning this clone: Since a far larger clone is one base different, this is likely a read error. At the DNA level, this CDR3 is encoded by other sequences in the same sample as well. CDR3 sequence (DNA): TGTGCCTGTGACACCGGGGGGCTGACCGGGGGTCTAAACACCGATAAACTCATCTTT. Protein sequence: CACDTGGLTGGLNTDKLIF. This chain connects TRDV2 to TRDJ1; possibly TRDD3 for D (5 bases). Here the J gene was assigned by germline matching of the DNA, as TCRdb has none. Germline CDR1 is GEAIGNYY and CDR2 is EKD. The V and J ends lost 0 bases and 0 bases respectively, with 22 bases between them. This CDR3 spans 19 amino acids.

This clone showed up many times. This DNA translates differently at residue 11 from the TCRdb protein, which is that of a much larger clone; a read error is likely, and the protein shown is the DNA's own translation. This chain connects TRDV2 to TRDJ1; 13 bases match TRDD3. Germline values: CDR1 GEAIGNYY, CDR2 EKD. V trimming: 3 bases; J trimming: 2 bases; junction bases outside the gene matches: 8. The CDR3 totals 17 residues. CDR3 amino acids: CACDQKLGDTGTDKLIF. CDR3 coding DNA: TGTGCCTGTGACCAAAAACTGGGGGATACGGGGACCGATAAACTCATCTTT.

This clone was found many times. TCRdb shows a much larger clone's protein in place of this DNA's translation, and the two differ at residue 13, likely through a read error; the protein shown is translated from the DNA. The chain couples TRDV1 to TRDJ1, with 12 bases lining up with TRDD3. Germline CDR1 TSWWSYY, CDR2 QGS. After removal of 3 bases from V and 0 bases from J, the junction contained 14 bases not matched to a gene. This CDR3 has 20 amino acids. The CDR3, as DNA: TGTGCTCTTGGGGACCGGAGAGCTGGGGGATACGAGTCGTACACCGATAAACTCATCTTT. It translates to CALGDRRAGGYESYTDKLIF.

A few counts support this clone. The TCRdb record carries a much larger clone's protein, which differs from this DNA's translation at residue 10; a read error is the likely cause, and the protein listed here is the DNA translation. The chain carries TRDV1 and TRDJ1, with D possibly matching TRDD2 (6 bases). This CDR3 has 14 residues. Trimming cost V 3 bases and J 8 bases, with 16 bases left between them. Germline CDR1 reads TSWWSYY; CDR2 reads QGS. The CDR3 DNA sequence: TGTGCTCTTGGGGAGCCCCTTCCGAGCACAAAACTCATCTTT. Residues: CALGEPLPSTKLIF.

As concerns this clone: A read error is the likely source, as a far larger clone sits one nucleotide away. The sample carries other DNA sequences with the same CDR3. The CDR3, as DNA: TGTGCTCTTGGAGAATCTAAAAATGAGGGGGCGCCACTCCTACCTTACACCGATAAACTCATCTTT. This codes for CALGESKNEGAPLLPYTDKLIF. The chain is built from TRDV1 and TRDJ1; D might be TRDD2 (6 bases). The J gene comes from matching the DNA to germline here; TCRdb lacks it. Germline V gene lookup returns CDR1 TSWWSYY and CDR2 QGS. The length of the CDR3 is 22 residues. Trimming took off 6 bases at V and 0 bases at J, with 35 bases between the two ends.

This clone was seen at least ten times. Different DNA sequences within this sample yield the same CDR3. The chain's CDR3 is CALGEWRPYWGLRGTRPLIF. In DNA, the CDR3 is TGTGCTCTTGGGGAATGGCGACCCTACTGGGGGCTCAGGGGCACCAGACCCCTGATCTTT. The rearrangement links TRDV1 to TRDJ4; 8 bases match TRDD3. V lost 2 bases, J lost 0 bases, and 20 bases stayed unmatched. Germline CDR1 is TSWWSYY and CDR2 is QGS. The CDR3 loop spans 20 amino acids.

The sample holds a few counts of this clone. This DNA's translation differs at residue 10 from TCRdb's protein, which comes from a much larger clone; a read error is likely, and the protein shown is translated from the DNA. The chain employs TRDV1 and TRDJ1; 8 bases match TRDD3. No J segment appears in TCRdb, so it was assigned here by matching the sequence to germline. Germline CDR1 TSWWSYY, CDR2 QGS. V lost 0 bases and J lost 2; bases outside the gene matches: 5. This CDR3 region has 16 residues. The CDR3 DNA follows: TGTGCTCTTGGGGAACTTGTACTGGGGGGTACCGATAAACTCATCTTT. The encoded protein is CALGELVLGGTDKLIF.

As concerns this clone: The protein that TCRdb holds for this DNA derives from a much larger clone and differs from the translated DNA at residue 6, which likely indicates a read error; the protein shown here is translated from the DNA. The chain employs TRDV1 and TRDJ1; no reliable D call. The J gene was not available in TCRdb and was assigned here by matching the DNA to germline segments. V gave up 8 bases and J gave up 3 bases, with 22 bases separating them. The germline V gene has CDR1 TSWWSYY and CDR2 QGS. This CDR3 has 16 amino acids. The CDR3 DNA sequence: TGTGCTCTTAGGTACATAAGCTGGTATTCTTCCGATAAACTCATCTTT. This codes for CALRYISWYSSDKLIF.

This clone came up a few times. The protein held in TCRdb is that of a much larger clone and does not match this DNA's translation at residue 5, likely because of a read error; the protein shown is translated from the DNA. The chain employs TRDV1 and TRDJ1; D not certain. Trimming took 5 bases from V and 6 from J, leaving 22 bases between them. The CDR3 covers 16 residues. Looked up from germline, CDR1 is TSWWSYY and CDR2 is QGS. DNA for the CDR3: TGTGCTCTTGGGAAATTCGCAGGACTCCATAAGAATAAACTCATCTTT. Translating gives CALGKFAGLHKNKLIF.

This clone occurred many times. Translating this DNA gives a protein that differs at residue 13 from the TCRdb one, which belongs to a much larger clone; a read error is likely, and the protein shown is this translation. DNA for the CDR3: TGTGCCTGTGACACTATTGGGGGATACTCCTGGGACGCCCGACAGATGTTTTTC. It translates to CACDTIGGYSWDARQMFF. V is TRDV2 and J is TRDJ3, with 10 bases identical to TRDD3. The J gene is absent in TCRdb and was assigned here via DNA matching to germline. Germline loops: CDR1 GEAIGNYY, CDR2 EKD. CDR3 length equals 18 residues.

This clone came up a few times. A single base is all that separates this from a far larger clone, so a read error is likely. Other nucleotide sequences in the sample specify the same CDR3. The rearrangement links TRDV2 to TRDJ1; a weak D match, TRDD3 (6 bases). The J gene, left out of TCRdb, was set here by checking the DNA against germline. This CDR3 spans 17 amino acids. The V end lost 2 bases, the J end lost 1 base, and 19 bases lay between the germline ends. Germline V lookup: CDR1 GEAIGNYY, CDR2 EKD. DNA for the CDR3: TGTGCCTGTGACAGTTTACTGGGTGATATATCCACCGATAAACTCATCTTT. Protein: CACDSLLGDISTDKLIF.

In regard to this clone: The protein given by TCRdb reflects a much larger clone and differs at residue 12 from this DNA's translation, likely from a read error; the protein shown is the DNA's translation. No J gene was called, and the V gene is TRDV2. This CDR3 has 14 amino acids. CDR1 and CDR2 from the germline V gene are GEAIGNYY and EKD. This chain's CDR3 is CACDTKSGSDKPIF. In nucleotides, the CDR3 is TGTGCCTGTGACACGAAGTCCGGGAGCGATAAACCCATCTTT.

This clone occurred a few times. The chain employs TRDV1 and TRDJ1, with D possibly being TRDD3 (6 bases). The J gene is absent in TCRdb and was assigned here via DNA matching to germline. Germline loops: CDR1 TSWWSYY, CDR2 QGS. The CDR3 consists of 21 residues. Between the trimmed V and J ends, which lost 0 bases and 1 base, there was a span of 27 bases. The CDR3 region has the DNA TGTGCTCTTGGGGAACTCACTCTTCCCCGCTACTGGGTGGGGGCCACCGATAAACTCATCTTT. This codes for CALGELTLPRYWVGATDKLIF.

The table lists this clone with many counts. This DNA translates differently at residue 9 from the TCRdb protein, which is that of a much larger clone; a read error is likely, and the protein shown is the DNA's own translation. This sequence joins TRDV3 and TRDJ4; 9 bases fit TRDD3. V dropped 0 bases and J dropped 5; count of bases not matched to a gene: 13. The CDR3 contains 15 residues. From germline, CDR1 is TVYSNPD and CDR2 GDNSRS (reference sequence). The CDR3 coding sequence is TGTGCCTTTAGTCCAGGCTGGGGGATGCTGAGGCCCCTGATCTTT. Its translation is CAFSPGWGMLRPLIF. Combining the CDR3 with reference TRDV3 and TRDJ4 gives the whole variable domain CDKVTQSSPDQTVASGSEVVLLCTYDTVYSNPDLFWYRIRPDYSFQFVFYGDNSRSEGADFTQGRFSVKHILTQKAFHLVISPVRTEDSATYYCAFSPGWGMLRPLIFGKGTYLEVQQ.

This clone was seen more than once but under ten times. TCRdb assigns this DNA the protein of a much larger clone, which departs from its translation at residue 19; this likely reflects a read error, and the protein shown comes from translating the DNA. Here the V gene is TRDV1, but the J gene went uncalled; TRDD3, the D gene given by the table, was not confirmed from the DNA. The germline CDR1 and CDR2 sequences are TSWWSYY and QGS. CDR3 length: 21 residues. CDR3 region: CALGDIPLSIGRTGYTDKPIF. The CDR3 DNA follows: TGTGCTCTTGGGGACATTCCACTATCTATTGGCCGAACGGGGTACACCGATAAACCCATCTTT.